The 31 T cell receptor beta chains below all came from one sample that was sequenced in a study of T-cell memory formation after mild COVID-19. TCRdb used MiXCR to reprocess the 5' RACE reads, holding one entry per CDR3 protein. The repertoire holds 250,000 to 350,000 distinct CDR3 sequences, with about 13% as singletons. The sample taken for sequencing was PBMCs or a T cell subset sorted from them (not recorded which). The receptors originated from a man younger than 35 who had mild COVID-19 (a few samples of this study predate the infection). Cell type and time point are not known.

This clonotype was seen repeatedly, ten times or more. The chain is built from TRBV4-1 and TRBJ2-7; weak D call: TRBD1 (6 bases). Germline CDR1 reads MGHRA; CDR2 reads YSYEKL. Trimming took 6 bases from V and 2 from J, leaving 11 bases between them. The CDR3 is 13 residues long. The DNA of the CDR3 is TGCGCCAGCAGTGGTCAGGGGCCCTACGAGCAGTACTTC. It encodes CASSGQGPYEQYF.

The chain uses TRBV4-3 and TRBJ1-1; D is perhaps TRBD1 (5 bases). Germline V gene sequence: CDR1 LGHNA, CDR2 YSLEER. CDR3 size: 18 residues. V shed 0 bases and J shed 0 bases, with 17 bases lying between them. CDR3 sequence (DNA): TGCGCCAGCAGCCAAGATCCCCTCCGGGGGAACATGAACACTGAAGCTTTCTTT. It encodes CASSQDPLRGNMNTEAFF.

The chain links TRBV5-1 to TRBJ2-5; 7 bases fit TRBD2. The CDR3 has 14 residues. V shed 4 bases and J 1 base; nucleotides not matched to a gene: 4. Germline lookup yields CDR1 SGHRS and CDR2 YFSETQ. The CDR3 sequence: CASSAGLSQETQYF. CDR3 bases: TGCGCCAGCAGCGCGGGACTATCCCAAGAGACCCAGTACTTC. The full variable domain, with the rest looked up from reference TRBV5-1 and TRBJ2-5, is KAGVTQTPRYLIKTRGQQVTLSCSPISGHRSVSWYQQTPGQGLQFLFEYFSETQRNKGNFPGRFSGRQFSNSRSEMNVSTLELGDSALYLCASSAGLSQETQYFGPGTRLLVL.

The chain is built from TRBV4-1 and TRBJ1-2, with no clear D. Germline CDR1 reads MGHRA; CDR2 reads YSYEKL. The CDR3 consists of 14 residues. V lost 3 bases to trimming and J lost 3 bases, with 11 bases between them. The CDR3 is CASSQGRTYYGYTF. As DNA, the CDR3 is TGCGCCAGCAGCCAGGGGAGGACCTACTATGGCTACACCTTC.

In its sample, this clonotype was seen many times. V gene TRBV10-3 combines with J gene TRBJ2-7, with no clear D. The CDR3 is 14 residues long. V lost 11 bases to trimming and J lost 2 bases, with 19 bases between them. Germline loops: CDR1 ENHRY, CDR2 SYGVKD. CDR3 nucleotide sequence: TGTGCCGCACGATCCCAAGTGGGTCCCTACGAGCAGTACTTC. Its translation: CAARSQVGPYEQYF.

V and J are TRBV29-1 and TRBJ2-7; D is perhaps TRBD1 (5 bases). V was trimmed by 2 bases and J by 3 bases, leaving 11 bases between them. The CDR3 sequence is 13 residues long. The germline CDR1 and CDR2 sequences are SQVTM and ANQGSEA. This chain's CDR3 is CSVERVDSYEQYF. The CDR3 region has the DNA TGCAGCGTTGAAAGGGTCGACAGCTACGAGCAGTACTTC.

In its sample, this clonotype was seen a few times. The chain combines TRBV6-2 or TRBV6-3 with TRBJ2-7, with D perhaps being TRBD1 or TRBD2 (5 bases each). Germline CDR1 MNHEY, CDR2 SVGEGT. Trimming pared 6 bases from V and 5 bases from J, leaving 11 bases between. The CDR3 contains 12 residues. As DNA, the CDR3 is TGTGCCAGCAGCCACGGGACCCACGAGCAGTACGTC. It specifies CASSHGTHEQYV.

CDR3 amino acids: CARTPRAVGHEQYV. In DNA, the CDR3 is TGTGCCAGAACACCGCGGGCCGTGGGGCACGAGCAGTACGTC. The chain has TRBV6-2 or TRBV6-3 and TRBJ2-7; D is tentatively TRBD1 or TRBD2 (5 bases each). Germline V gene data show CDR1 as MNHEY and CDR2 as SVGEGT. The germline V and J ends were trimmed by 9 bases and 5 bases, with 20 bases remaining between them. CDR3 length: 14 residues.

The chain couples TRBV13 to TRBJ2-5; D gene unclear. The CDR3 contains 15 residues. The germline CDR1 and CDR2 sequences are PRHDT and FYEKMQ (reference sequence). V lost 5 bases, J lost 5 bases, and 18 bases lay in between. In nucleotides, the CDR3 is TGTGCCAGCAGCACAAGACTCCACCACCGGGAGACCCAGTACTTC. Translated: CASSTRLHHRETQYF.

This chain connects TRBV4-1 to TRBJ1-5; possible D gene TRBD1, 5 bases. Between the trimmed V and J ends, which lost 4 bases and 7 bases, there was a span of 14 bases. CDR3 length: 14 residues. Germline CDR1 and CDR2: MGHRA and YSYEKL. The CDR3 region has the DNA TGCGCCAGCAGCCGAGAGGGGCCTCGGCAGCCCCAGCATTTT. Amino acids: CASSREGPRQPQHF.

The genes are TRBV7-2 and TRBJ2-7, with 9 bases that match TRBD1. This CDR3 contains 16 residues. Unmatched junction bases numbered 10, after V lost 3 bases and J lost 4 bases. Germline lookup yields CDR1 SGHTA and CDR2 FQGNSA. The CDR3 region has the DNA TGTGCCAGCAGCTTGATCCCGGGACAGGGTAGTTACGAGCAGTACTTC. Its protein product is CASSLIPGQGSYEQYF.

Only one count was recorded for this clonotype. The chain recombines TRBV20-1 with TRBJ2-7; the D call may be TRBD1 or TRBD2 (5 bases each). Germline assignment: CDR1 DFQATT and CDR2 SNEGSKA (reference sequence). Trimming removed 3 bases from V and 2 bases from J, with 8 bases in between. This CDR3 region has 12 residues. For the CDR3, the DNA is TGCAGTGCTAGGGGGGATCCCTACGAGCAGTACTTC. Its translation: CSARGDPYEQYF.

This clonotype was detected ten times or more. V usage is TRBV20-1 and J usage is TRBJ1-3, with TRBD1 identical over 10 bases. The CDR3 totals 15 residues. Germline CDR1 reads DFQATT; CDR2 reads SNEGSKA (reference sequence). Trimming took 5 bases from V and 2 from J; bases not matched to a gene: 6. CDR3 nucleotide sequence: TGCAGTGCTCTGACGACAGGGGGCCCTGGAAACACCATATATTTT. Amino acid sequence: CSALTTGGPGNTIYF.

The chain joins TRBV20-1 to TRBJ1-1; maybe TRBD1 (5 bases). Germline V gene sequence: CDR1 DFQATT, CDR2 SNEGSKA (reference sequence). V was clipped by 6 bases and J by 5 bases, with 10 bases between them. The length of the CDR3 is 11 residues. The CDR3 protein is CSARGGTEAFF. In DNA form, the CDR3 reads TGCAGTGCGAGGGGAGGAACTGAAGCTTTCTTT.

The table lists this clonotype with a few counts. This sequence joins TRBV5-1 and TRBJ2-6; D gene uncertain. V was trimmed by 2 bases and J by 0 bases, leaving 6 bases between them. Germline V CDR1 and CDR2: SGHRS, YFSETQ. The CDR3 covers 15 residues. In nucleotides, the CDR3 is TGCGCCAGCAGCTTTGTATACTCTGGGGCCAACGTCCTGACTTTC. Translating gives CASSFVYSGANVLTF.

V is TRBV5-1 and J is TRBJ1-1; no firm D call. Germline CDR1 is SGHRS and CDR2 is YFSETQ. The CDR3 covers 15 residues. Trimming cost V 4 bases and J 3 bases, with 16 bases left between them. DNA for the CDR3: TGCGCCAGCAGCCCACTTCCGGGGTCTTACACTGAAGCTTTCTTT. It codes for CASSPLPGSYTEAFF. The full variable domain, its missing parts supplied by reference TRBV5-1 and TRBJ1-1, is KAGVTQTPRYLIKTRGQQVTLSCSPISGHRSVSWYQQTPGQGLQFLFEYFSETQRNKGNFPGRFSGRQFSNSRSEMNVSTLELGDSALYLCASSPLPGSYTEAFFGQGTRLTVV.

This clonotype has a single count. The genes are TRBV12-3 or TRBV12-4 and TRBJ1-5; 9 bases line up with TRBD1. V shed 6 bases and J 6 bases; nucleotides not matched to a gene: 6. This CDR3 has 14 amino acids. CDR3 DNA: TGTGCCAGCAGACAAGGGACAGGGACTCAGCCCCAGCATTTT. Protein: CASRQGTGTQPQHF.

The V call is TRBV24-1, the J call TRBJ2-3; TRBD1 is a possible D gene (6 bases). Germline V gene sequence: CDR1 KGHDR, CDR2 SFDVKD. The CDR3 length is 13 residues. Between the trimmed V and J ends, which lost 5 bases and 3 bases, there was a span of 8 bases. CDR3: CATSGGQTDTQYF. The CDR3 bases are TGTGCCACCAGTGGCGGACAGACAGATACGCAGTATTTT.

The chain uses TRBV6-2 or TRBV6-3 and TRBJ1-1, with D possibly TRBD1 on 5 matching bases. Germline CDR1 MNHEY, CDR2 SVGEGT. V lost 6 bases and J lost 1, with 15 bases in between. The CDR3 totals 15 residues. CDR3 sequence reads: CASRNYAGPNTEAFF. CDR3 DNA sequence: TGTGCCAGCAGAAACTACGCGGGGCCGAACACTGAAGCTTTCTTT.

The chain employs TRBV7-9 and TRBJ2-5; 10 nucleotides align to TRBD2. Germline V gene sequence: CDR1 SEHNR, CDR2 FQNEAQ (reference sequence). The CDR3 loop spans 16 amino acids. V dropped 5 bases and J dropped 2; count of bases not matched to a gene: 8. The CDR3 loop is CASSQRTSGVQETQYF. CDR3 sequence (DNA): TGTGCCAGCAGCCAGCGGACTAGCGGAGTGCAAGAGACCCAGTACTTC.

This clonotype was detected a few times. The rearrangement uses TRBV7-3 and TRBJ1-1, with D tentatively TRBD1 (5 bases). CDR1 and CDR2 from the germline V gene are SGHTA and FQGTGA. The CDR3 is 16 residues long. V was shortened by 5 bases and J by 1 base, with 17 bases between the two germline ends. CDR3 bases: TGTGCCAGCAGCCCCTTGGGGGGGTCACGGAACACTGAAGCTTTCTTT. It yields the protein CASSPLGGSRNTEAFF. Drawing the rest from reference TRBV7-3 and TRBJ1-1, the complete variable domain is GAGVSQTPSNKVTEKGKYVELRCDPISGHTALYWYRQSLGQGPEFLIYFQGTGAADDSGLPNDRFFAVRPEGSVSTLKIQRTERGDSAVYLCASSPLGGSRNTEAFFGQGTRLTVV.

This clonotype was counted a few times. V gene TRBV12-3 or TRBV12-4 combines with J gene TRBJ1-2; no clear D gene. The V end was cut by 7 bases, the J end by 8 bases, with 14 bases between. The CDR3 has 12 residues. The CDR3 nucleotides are TGTGCCAGCACCACACCCCTGGGGGGCTACACCTTC. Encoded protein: CASTTPLGGYTF.

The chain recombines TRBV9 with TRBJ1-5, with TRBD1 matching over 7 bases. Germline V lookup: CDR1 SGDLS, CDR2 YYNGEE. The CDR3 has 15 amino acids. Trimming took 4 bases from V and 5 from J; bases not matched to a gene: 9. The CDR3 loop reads CASSRRDRRDQPQHF. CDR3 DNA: TGTGCCAGCAGCCGCCGGGACAGAAGGGATCAGCCCCAGCATTTT.

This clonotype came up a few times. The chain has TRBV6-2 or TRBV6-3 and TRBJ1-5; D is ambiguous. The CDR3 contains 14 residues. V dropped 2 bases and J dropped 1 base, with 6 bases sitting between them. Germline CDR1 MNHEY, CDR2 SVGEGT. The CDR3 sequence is CASSYMDSNQPQHF. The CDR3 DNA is TGTGCCAGCAGTTACATGGACAGCAATCAGCCCCAGCATTTT.

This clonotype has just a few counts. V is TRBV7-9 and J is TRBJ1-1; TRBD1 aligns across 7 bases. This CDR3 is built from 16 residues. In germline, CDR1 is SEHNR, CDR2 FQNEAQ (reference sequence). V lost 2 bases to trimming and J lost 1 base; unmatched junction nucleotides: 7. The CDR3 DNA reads TGTGCCAGCAGCTTAACTGGAGGACAGGAGAACACTGAAGCTTTCTTT. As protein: CASSLTGGQENTEAFF.

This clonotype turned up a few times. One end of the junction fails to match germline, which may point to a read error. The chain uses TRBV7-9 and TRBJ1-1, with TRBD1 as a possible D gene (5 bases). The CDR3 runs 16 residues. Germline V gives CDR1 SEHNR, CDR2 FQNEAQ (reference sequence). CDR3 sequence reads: CASSLVGPLGNPEAFF. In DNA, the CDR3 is TGTGCCAGCAGCTTAGTGGGACCCCTCGGGAACCCTGAAGCTTTCTTT. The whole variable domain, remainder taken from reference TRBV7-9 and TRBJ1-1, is DTGVSQNPRHKITKRGQNVTFRCDPISEHNRLYWYRQTLGQGPEFLTYFQNEAQLEKSRLLSDRFSAERPKGSFSTLEIQRTEQGDSAMYLCASSLVGPLGNPEAFFGQGTRLTVV.

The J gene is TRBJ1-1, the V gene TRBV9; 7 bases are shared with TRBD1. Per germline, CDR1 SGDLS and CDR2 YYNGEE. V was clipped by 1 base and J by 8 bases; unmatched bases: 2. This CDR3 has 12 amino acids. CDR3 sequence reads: CASSVRTGEAFF. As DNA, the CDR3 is TGTGCCAGCAGCGTACGGACAGGAGAAGCTTTCTTT.

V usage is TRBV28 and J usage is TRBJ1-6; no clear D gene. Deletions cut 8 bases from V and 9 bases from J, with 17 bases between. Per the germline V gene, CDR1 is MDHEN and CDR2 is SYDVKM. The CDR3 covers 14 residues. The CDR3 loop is CASRHWGVSSPLHF. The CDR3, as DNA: TGTGCCAGCCGTCACTGGGGAGTTAGTTCACCCCTCCACTTT.

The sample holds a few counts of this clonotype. In DNA form, the CDR3 reads TGTGCCAGAAGTTACGGAGGGACAGTCTACGAGCAGTACGTC. It yields the protein CARSYGGTVYEQYV. This sequence joins TRBV6-2 or TRBV6-3 and TRBJ2-7; the D gene is possibly TRBD1 (7 bases). Germline V lookup: CDR1 MNHEY, CDR2 SVGEGT. The CDR3 sequence is 14 residues long.

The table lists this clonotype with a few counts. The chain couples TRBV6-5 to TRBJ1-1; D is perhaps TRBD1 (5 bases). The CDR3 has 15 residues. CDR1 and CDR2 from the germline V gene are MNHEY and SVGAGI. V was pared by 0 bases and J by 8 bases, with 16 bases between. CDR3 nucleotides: TGTGCCAGCAGTTACTCTACAGGTTGGTCGGAGGAAGCTTTCTTT. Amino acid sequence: CASSYSTGWSEEAFF.

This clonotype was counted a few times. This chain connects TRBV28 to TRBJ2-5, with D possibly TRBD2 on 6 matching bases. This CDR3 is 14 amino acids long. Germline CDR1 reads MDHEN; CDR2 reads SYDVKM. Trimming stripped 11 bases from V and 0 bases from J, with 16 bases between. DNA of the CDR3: TGTGCCGTCACTCGTGGGGACTACCAAGAGACCCAGTACTTC. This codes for CAVTRGDYQETQYF. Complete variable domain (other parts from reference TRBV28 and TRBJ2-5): DVKVTQSSRYLVKRTGEKVFLECVQDMDHENMFWYRQDPGLGLRLIYFSYDVKMKEKGDIPEGYSVSREKKERFSLILESASTNQTSMYLCAVTRGDYQETQYFGPGTRLLVL.